Each of the 15 T cell receptor beta chains below was sequenced from the same sample in a study of blood T cell repertoires in COVID-19. Assay used: immunoSEQ multiplex PCR; TCRdb lists only in-frame clones, some missing. The table records about 96,000 clones, less than 85% of them present only once. The specimen was peripheral blood. These receptors were taken from an older woman with acute or convalescent COVID-19.

The chain is built from TRBV7-3 and TRBJ2-5; 9 bases are a match to TRBD2. Looked up from germline, CDR1 is SGHTA and CDR2 is FQGTGA. The CDR3 covers 17 residues. V shed 3 bases and J 2 bases; nucleotides not matched to a gene: 10. This chain's CDR3 is CASSFSGGLYIQETQYF. The DNA of the CDR3 is TGTGCCAGCAGCTTTAGCGGGGGCCTTTATATTCAAGAGACCCAGTACTTC.

The V and J genes are TRBV2 and TRBJ1-6; no firm D call. CDR1 and CDR2 from the germline V gene are SNHLY and FYNNEI. Trimming left V 6 bases short and J 3 bases short, with 12 bases between. The CDR3 has 15 amino acids. CDR3 sequence (DNA): TGTGCCAGCAGATTGGGTGACAACTATAATTCACCCCTCCACTTT. Protein product: CASRLGDNYNSPLHF.

This rearrangement joins TRBV7-2 to TRBJ1-5, with unresolved D. This CDR3 has 14 residues. Trimming took 5 bases from V and 3 from J, leaving 11 bases between them. Germline CDR1 is SGHTA and CDR2 is FQGNSA. The CDR3 coding sequence is TGTGCCAGCAGCCGCCCAGGTGTCAATCAGCCCCAGCATTTT. It codes for CASSRPGVNQPQHF.

This clone was recorded a few times. This chain connects TRBV30 to TRBJ1-2; TRBD1 matches at 9 bases. CDR3 size: 13 residues. Unmatched junction bases numbered 7, after V lost 3 bases and J lost 8 bases. Germline V gene data show CDR1 as GTSNPN and CDR2 as SVGIG (reference sequence). CDR3 bases: TGTGCCTGGAGCTCTAACAGGGGGCAAGGCTACACCTTC. It translates to CAWSSNRGQGYTF.

V gene TRBV6-5 combines with J gene TRBJ2-5; D unclear. Between the trimmed V and J ends, which lost 0 bases and 4 bases, there was a span of 6 bases. The CDR3 sequence is 13 residues long. Germline V gene data show CDR1 as MNHEY and CDR2 as SVGAGI. The CDR3, as DNA: TGTGCCAGCAGTTACTCGAGACTAGAGACCCAGTACTTC. Encoded protein: CASSYSRLETQYF.

The chain recombines TRBV28 with TRBJ1-2; 7 nucleotides match TRBD1. J was trimmed by 7 bases and V by 5 bases; bases with no gene match: 13. The CDR3 covers 15 residues. Germline V gene sequence: CDR1 MDHEN, CDR2 SYDVKM. CDR3 sequence (DNA): TGTGCCAGCAGTCAAATGACAGGGCCATGGTCTGGCTACACCTTC. Amino acid sequence: CASSQMTGPWSGYTF.

In DNA form, the CDR3 reads TGTGCCACCAGTCCAGGGCCCCACTATGGCTACACCTTC. Amino acid sequence: CATSPGPHYGYTF. The rearrangement joins TRBV24-1 to TRBJ1-2, with a possible D match to TRBD1 (5 bases). V was shortened by 6 bases and J by 3 bases, with 10 bases between the two germline ends. The CDR3 length is 13 residues. CDR1 is KGHDR and CDR2 is SFDVKD in the germline V gene.

The chain links TRBV4-2 to TRBJ1-4, with D possibly matching TRBD1 (6 bases). The CDR3 runs to 15 residues. CDR1 and CDR2 from the germline V gene are LGHNA and YNFKEQ. Trimming left V 0 bases short and J 8 bases short, with 13 bases between. The CDR3 nucleotides read TGTGCCAGCAGCCAAGAACACAGGGTGGAGGAAAAACTGTTTTTT. It translates to CASSQEHRVEEKLFF.

To note about this clone: At one boundary the junction diverges from the germline segment, which might be a read error. V and J are TRBV24-1 and TRBJ2-3, with D hard to call. CDR1 is KGHDR, CDR2 SFDVKD, per germline. This CDR3 contains 13 residues. The CDR3 spells CATRDSSTDTQYF. In DNA, the CDR3 is TGTGCCACCAGAGATTCTAGCACAGATACGCAGTATTTT.

For the CDR3, the DNA is TGTGCCACCGCGCTATCCTATAATTCACCCCTCCACTTT. Protein: CATALSYNSPLHF. V is TRBV27 and J is TRBJ1-6; D gene ambiguous. The CDR3 spans 13 residues. Trimming shortened V by 10 bases and J by 1 base, and 8 bases separated the two germline ends. CDR1 MNHEY and CDR2 SMNVEV come from the germline V gene (reference sequence).

The gene calls are TRBV19 and TRBJ2-5, with a weak D call TRBD1 (6 bases). Trimming removed 5 bases at V and 2 bases at J, with 9 bases between. Germline CDR1 LNHDA, CDR2 SQIVND (reference sequence). The CDR3 consists of 13 residues. The CDR3 nucleotides read TGTGCCAGTAGTCGGACAGTTCAAGAGACCCAGTACTTC. Protein product: CASSRTVQETQYF.

The chain carries TRBV19 and TRBJ1-2; D unresolved. The CDR3 spans 13 residues. CDR1 LNHDA and CDR2 SQIVND come from the germline V gene (reference sequence). The V end was cut by 3 bases, the J end by 4 bases, with 9 bases between. The CDR3 DNA follows: TGTGCCAGTAGTATGGCGCAGGCCTATGGCTACACCTTC. Amino acids: CASSMAQAYGYTF.

This clone came up a few times. The J gene is TRBJ1-2, the V gene TRBV6-5; TRBD1 matches 7 bases. Trimming at V came to 6 bases and at J to 8 bases, leaving 12 bases not matched to a gene. Germline assignment: CDR1 MNHEY and CDR2 SVGAGI. The CDR3 covers 14 residues. The DNA of the CDR3 is TGTGCCAGCAGCACGGACAGGAGCCTGGGGGGCTACACCTTC. Its protein is CASSTDRSLGGYTF.

The chain couples TRBV30 to TRBJ2-2; the D is unclear. The CDR3 length is 14 residues. CDR1 and CDR2 from the germline V gene are GTSNPN and SVGIG (reference sequence). V lost 5 bases to trimming and J lost 4 bases, with 14 bases between them. The CDR3 reads CAWATLSGTGELFF. DNA of the CDR3: TGTGCCTGGGCAACCCTGAGTGGCACCGGGGAGCTGTTTTTT.

V and J are TRBV19 and TRBJ1-1; D is unresolved. CDR1 LNHDA and CDR2 SQIVND come from the germline V gene (reference sequence). V lost 6 bases, J lost 1 base, and 18 bases lay in between. The CDR3 sequence is 16 residues long. The CDR3 sequence is CASSPWGGSPNTEAFF. The CDR3 bases are TGTGCCAGTAGCCCCTGGGGAGGGAGTCCGAACACTGAAGCTTTCTTT. The complete variable domain, with remaining parts taken from reference TRBV19 and TRBJ1-1, reads DGGITQSPKYLFRKEGQNVTLSCEQNLNHDAMYWYRQDPGQGLRLIYYSQIVNDFQKGDIAEGYSVSREKKESFPLTVTSAQKNPTAFYLCASSPWGGSPNTEAFFGQGTRLTVV.